This T cell receptor beta chain derives from a study of shared clonotypes between healthy human individuals. Study context: The composition of the donors was two women and a few men aged 18 to 49. Per donor, CD8 memory used one plate, CD8 naive used two, CD4 memory used three and CD4 naive used three.

Replicate PCRs run on sorted subsets employed approximately 200 ng DNA, approximately 30,000 T cell genomes. Produced via immunoSEQ multiplex PCR; TCRdb's table is partial and in-frame only. The sample gives a few hundred thousand clones, roughly 84% of which show up once; around 15% is in the top ten. V was trimmed by 8 bases and J by 0 bases, leaving 13 bases between them. This CDR3 is 14 amino acids long. The germline gives CDR1 MRHNA, CDR2 SNTAGT. The rearrangement uses TRBV6-4 and TRBJ2-5; D is ambiguous. The sequenced material came from memory CD8+ T cells sorted from blood. Regarding subset: CD45RO+ cells pooled with CCR7-negative TemRA cells. This sequence originates from a man younger than 35 in good health. The CDR3 loop is CASAVRKNQETQYF. The CDR3 DNA sequence: TGTGCCAGCGCCGTGCGAAAAAACCAAGAGACCCAGTACTTC.